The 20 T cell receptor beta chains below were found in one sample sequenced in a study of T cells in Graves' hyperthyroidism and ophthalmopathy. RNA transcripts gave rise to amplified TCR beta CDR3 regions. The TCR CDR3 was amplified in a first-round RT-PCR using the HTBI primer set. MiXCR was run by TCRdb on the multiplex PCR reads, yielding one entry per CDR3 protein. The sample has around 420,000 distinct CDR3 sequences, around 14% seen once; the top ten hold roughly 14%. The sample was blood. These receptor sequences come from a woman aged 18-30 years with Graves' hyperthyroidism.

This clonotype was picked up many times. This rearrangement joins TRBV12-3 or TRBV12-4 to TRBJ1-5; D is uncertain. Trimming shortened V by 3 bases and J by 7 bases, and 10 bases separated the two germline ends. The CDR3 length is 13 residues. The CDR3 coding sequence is TGTGCCAGCAGTTTGAAGAAAGAGCAGCCCCAGCATTTT. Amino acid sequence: CASSLKKEQPQHF.

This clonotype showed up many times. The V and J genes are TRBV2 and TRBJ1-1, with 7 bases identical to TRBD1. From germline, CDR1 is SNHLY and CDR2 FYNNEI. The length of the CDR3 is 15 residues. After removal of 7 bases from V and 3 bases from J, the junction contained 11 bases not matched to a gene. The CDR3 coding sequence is TGTGCCAGCACCCCTTACCGGGACAGATACACTGAAGCTTTCTTT. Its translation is CASTPYRDRYTEAFF.

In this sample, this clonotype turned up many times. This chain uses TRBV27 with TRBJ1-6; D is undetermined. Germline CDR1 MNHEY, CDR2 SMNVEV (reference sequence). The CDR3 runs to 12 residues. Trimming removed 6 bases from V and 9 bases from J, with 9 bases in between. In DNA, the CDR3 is TGTGCCAGCAGCCTACCTGGTTCACCCCTCCACTTT. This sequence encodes CASSLPGSPLHF.

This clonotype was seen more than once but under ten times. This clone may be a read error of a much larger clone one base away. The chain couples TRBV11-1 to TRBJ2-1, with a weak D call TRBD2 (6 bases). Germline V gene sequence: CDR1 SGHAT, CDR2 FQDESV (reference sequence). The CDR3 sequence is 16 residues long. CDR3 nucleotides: TGTGCCAACAGCTTAACCCCCGGCGGGATTTACAATGAGCAGTTCTTC. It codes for CANSLTPGGIYNEQFF.

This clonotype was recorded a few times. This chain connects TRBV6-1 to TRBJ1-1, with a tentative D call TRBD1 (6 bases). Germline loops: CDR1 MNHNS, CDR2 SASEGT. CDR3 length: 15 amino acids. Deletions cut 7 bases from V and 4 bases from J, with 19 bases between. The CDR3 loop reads CASNNRGAAGTEAFF. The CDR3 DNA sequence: TGTGCCAGCAATAACCGGGGGGCGGCTGGCACTGAAGCTTTCTTT.

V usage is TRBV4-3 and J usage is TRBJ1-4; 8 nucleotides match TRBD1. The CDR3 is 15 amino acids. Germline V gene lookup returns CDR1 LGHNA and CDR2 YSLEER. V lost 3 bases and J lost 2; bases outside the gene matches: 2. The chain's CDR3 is CASSQTGVTNEKLFF. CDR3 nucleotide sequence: TGCGCCAGCAGCCAGACAGGGGTTACTAATGAAAAACTGTTTTTT.

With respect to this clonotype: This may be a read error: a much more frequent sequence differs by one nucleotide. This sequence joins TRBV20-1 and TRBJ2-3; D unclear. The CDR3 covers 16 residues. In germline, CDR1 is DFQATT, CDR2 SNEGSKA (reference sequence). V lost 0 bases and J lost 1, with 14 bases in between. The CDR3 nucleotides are TGCAGTGCTAGAGATCTAAGCCCCCAAGGCACAGATACGCAGTATTTT. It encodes CSARDLSPQGTDTQYF.

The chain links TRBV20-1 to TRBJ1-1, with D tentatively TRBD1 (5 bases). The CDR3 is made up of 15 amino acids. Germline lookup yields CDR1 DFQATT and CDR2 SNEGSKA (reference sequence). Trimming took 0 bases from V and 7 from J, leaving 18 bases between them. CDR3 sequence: CSARDTGGILNEAFF. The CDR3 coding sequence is TGCAGTGCTAGAGATACGGGGGGGATTTTGAATGAAGCTTTCTTT.

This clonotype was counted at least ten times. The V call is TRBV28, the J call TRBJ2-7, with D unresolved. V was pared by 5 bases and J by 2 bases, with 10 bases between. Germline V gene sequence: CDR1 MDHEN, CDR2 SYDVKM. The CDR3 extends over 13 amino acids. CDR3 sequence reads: CASSPPPTYEQYF. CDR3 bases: TGTGCCAGCAGTCCCCCACCCACCTACGAGCAGTACTTC.

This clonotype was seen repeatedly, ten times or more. This CDR3 reads CASRLAGGTDTQYF. The DNA of the CDR3 is TGTGCCAGCAGGCTAGCGGGAGGAACAGATACGCAGTATTTT. V is TRBV13 and J is TRBJ2-3; 11 bases match TRBD2. Per germline, CDR1 PRHDT and CDR2 FYEKMQ (reference sequence). V was pared by 6 bases and J by 3 bases, with 2 bases of the junction left unmatched. The CDR3 covers 14 residues.

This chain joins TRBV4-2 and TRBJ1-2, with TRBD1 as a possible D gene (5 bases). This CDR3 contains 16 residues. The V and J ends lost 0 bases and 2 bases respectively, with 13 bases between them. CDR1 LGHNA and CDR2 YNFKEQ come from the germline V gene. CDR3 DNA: TGTGCCAGCAGCCAAGAGTTCCGGGGCCGAAACTATGGCTACACCTTC. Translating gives CASSQEFRGRNYGYTF.

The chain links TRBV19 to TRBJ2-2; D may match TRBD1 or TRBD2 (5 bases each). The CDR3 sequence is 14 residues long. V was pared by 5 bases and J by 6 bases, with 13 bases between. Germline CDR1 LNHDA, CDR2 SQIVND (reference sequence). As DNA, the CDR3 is TGTGCCAGTAGTTCCAAACCGGGACCCGGGGAGCTGTTTTTT. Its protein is CASSSKPGPGELFF. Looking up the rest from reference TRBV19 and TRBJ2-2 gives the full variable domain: DGGITQSPKYLFRKEGQNVTLSCEQNLNHDAMYWYRQDPGQGLRLIYYSQIVNDFQKGDIAEGYSVSREKKESFPLTVTSAQKNPTAFYLCASSSKPGPGELFFGEGSRLTVL.

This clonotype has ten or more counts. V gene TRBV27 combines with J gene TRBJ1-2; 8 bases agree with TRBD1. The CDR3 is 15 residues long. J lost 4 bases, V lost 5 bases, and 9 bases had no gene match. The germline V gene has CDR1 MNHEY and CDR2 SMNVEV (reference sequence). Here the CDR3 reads CASSPRTGNVYGYTF. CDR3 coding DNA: TGTGCCAGCAGTCCTCGGACAGGGAACGTCTATGGCTACACCTTC.

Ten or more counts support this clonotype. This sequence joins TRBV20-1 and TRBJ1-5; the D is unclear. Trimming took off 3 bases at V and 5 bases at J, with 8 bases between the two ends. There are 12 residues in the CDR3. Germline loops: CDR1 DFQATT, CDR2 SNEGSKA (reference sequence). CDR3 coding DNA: TGCAGTGCTAGTCGTGCGGATCAGCCCCAGCATTTT. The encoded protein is CSASRADQPQHF.

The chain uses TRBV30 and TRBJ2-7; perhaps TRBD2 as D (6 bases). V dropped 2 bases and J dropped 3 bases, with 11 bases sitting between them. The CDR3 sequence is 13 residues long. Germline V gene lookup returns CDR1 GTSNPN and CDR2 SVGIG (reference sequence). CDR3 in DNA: TGTGCCTGGAGTAAGGAGGAGGGCTACGAGCAGTACTTC. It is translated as CAWSKEEGYEQYF. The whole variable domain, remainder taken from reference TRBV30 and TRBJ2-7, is SQTIHQWPATLVQPVGSPLSLECTVEGTSNPNLYWYRQAAGRGLQLLFYSVGIGQISSEVPQNLSASRPQDRQFILSSKKLLLSDSGFYLCAWSKEEGYEQYFGPGTRLTVT.

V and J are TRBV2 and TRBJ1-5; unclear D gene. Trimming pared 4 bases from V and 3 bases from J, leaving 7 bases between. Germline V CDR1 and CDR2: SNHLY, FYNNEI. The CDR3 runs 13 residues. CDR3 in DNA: TGTGCCAGCAGTGTCAAAGCCAATCAGCCCCAGCATTTT. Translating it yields CASSVKANQPQHF. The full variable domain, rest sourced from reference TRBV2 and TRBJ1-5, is EPEVTQTPSHQVTQMGQEVILRCVPISNHLYFYWYRQILGQKVEFLVSFYNNEISEKSEIFDDQFSVERPDGSNFTLKIRSTKLEDSAMYFCASSVKANQPQHFGDGTRLSIL.

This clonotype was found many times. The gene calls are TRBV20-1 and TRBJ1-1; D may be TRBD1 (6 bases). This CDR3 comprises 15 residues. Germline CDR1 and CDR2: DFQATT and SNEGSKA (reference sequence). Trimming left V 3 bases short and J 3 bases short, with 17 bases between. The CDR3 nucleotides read TGCAGTGCTAGGGACAGCTTCCAAGGGTACACTGAAGCTTTCTTT. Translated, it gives CSARDSFQGYTEAFF.

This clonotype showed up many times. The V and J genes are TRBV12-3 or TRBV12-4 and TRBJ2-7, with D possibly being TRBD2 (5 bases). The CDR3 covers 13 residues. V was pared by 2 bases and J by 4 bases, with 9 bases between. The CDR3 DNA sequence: TGTGCCAGCAGTTTAAAAGCGGAGTACGAGCAGTACTTC. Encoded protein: CASSLKAEYEQYF.

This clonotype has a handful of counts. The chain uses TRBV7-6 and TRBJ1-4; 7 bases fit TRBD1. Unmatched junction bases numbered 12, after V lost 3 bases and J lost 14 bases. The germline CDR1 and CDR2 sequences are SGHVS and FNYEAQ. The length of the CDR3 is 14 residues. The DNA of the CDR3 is TGTGCCAGCAGCTTGACCAACAGGGGTTCGTTTCTGTTTTTT. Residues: CASSLTNRGSFLFF.

CDR3 sequence reads: CASSQDLAGGPSSYNEQFF. DNA of the CDR3: TGTGCCAGCAGCCAAGATCTAGCGGGGGGGCCCAGCTCCTACAATGAGCAGTTCTTC. J is TRBJ2-1 and V is TRBV4-2; 12 positions agree with TRBD2. Germline V gives CDR1 LGHNA, CDR2 YNFKEQ. After removal of 0 bases from V and 0 bases from J, the junction contained 6 bases not matched to a gene. This CDR3 spans 19 amino acids.